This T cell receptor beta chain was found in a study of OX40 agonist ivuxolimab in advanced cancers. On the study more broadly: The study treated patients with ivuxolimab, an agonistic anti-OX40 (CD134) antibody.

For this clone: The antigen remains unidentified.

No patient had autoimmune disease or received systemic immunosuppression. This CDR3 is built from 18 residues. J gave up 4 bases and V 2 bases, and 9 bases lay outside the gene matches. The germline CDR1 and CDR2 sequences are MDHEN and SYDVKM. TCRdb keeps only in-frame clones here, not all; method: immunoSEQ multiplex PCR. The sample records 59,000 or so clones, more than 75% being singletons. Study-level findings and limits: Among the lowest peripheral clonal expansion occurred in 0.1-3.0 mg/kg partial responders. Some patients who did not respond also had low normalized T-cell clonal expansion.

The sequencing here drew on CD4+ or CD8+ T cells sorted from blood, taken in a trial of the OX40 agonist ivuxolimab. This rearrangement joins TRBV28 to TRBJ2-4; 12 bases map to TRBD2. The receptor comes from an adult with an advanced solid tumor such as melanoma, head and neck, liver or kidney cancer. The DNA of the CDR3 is TGTGCCAGCAGTTTAGGGGTTCTAGCGGGAGGGGGTAAAAACATTCAGTACTTC. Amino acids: CASSLGVLAGGGKNIQYF.